This TCR beta chain was retrieved from a study of tumor-infiltrating lymphocytes in oesophageal squamous cell carcinoma. The CDR3 has 14 residues. The germline V gene encodes CDR1 MDHEN and CDR2 SYDVKM. TCRdb re-derived calls from the PCR reads in MiXCR, one entry per CDR3 protein. Of approximately 10,000 distinct CDR3 sequences listed, roughly 54% are singletons. The rearrangement uses TRBV28 and TRBJ2-5; D call uncertain. The J call may not be correct, given that the DNA end is closer to TRBJ2-7. Sequencing used esophageal tumor tissue. The sequence was obtained from a male donor with esophageal squamous cell carcinoma. CDR3 sequence reads: CASSLRVRTYEQYF. CDR3 bases: TGTGCCAGCAGTTTAAGGGTTAGAACCTACGAGCAGTACTTC.